The next 7 T cell receptor beta chains were all read from a single sample in a study of CD8 T cells in Susac syndrome. RNA amounts of roughly 0.45 to 1 ug underwent reverse transcription with random hexamers. TCRdb reanalysed the immunoSEQ multiplex PCR reads using MiXCR and keeps one entry per CDR3 protein. The sample includes about 280,000 distinct CDR3 sequences, approximately 85% of them seen just once. Sequenced sample: CD8+ T cells from PBMCs. Every receptor here comes from a human donor with multiple sclerosis.

The V call is TRBV19, the J call TRBJ2-1; D is ambiguous. Trimming stripped 5 bases from V and 2 bases from J, with 13 bases between. The CDR3 runs 15 residues. Per germline, CDR1 LNHDA and CDR2 SQIVND (reference sequence). For the CDR3, the DNA is TGTGCCAGTAGTCCCCCTTGGAGAGCCTACAATGAGCAGTTCTTC. Amino acid sequence: CASSPPWRAYNEQFF.

The rearrangement uses TRBV28 and TRBJ2-5, with TRBD1 identical over 7 bases. V gave up 5 bases and J gave up 0 bases; unmatched junction bases: 12. The CDR3 covers 17 residues. From germline, CDR1 is MDHEN and CDR2 SYDVKM. The DNA for the CDR3 is TGTGCCAGCAGTCAGAGCCGGGACAGAGCGGACCAAGAGACCCAGTACTTC. Translation gives CASSQSRDRADQETQYF.

The chain couples TRBV4-1 to TRBJ2-3; the D gene is possibly TRBD2 (6 bases). Germline-derived CDR1 and CDR2 are MGHRA and YSYEKL. Trimming pared 3 bases from V and 6 bases from J, leaving 13 bases between. This CDR3 has 14 residues. CDR3 DNA: TGCGCCAGCAGCCAGCTTAATGGGAGGGATACGCAGTATTTT. Its translation: CASSQLNGRDTQYF.

On this clonotype: At one boundary the junction diverges from the germline segment, which might be a read error. V and J are TRBV27 and TRBJ2-1, with TRBD2 identical over 10 bases. The CDR3 covers 14 residues. The V gene's germline CDR1 is MNHEY and CDR2 SMNVEV (reference sequence). The CDR3 here is CASSPRLAGGPQIF. The CDR3 DNA reads TGTGCCAGCAGTCCCCGGTTAGCGGGAGGTCCCCAAATCTTC.

This rearrangement joins TRBV28 to TRBJ1-4; D remains ambiguous. Germline V lookup: CDR1 MDHEN, CDR2 SYDVKM. Trimming cost V 2 bases and J 6 bases, with 10 bases left between them. This CDR3 region has 14 residues. CDR3 coding DNA: TGTGCCAGCAGTTTAGGCGTAACGCATGAAAAACTGTTTTTT. Protein: CASSLGVTHEKLFF.

This clonotype was counted only a few times. The V gene is TRBV4-2, the J gene TRBJ2-7; 9 bases line up with TRBD1. The CDR3 is made up of 16 amino acids. Unmatched junction bases numbered 11, after V lost 1 base and J lost 7 bases. The germline V gene encodes CDR1 LGHNA and CDR2 YNFKEQ. CDR3 coding DNA: TGTGCCAGCAGCCAAGCCGGGACAGGGCGCGAGGGGGAGCAGTACTTC. It yields the protein CASSQAGTGREGEQYF.

The chain has TRBV3-1 and TRBJ1-2; D gene ambiguous. Between the trimmed V and J ends, which lost 3 bases and 6 bases, there was a span of 14 bases. The CDR3 runs to 14 residues. Germline V gives CDR1 LGHDT, CDR2 YNNKEL (reference sequence). The DNA of the CDR3 is TGTGCCAGCAGCCAGGACGGAGAGGATGATGGCTACACCTTC. Translating it yields CASSQDGEDDGYTF. The variable domain in full, with the rest retrieved from reference TRBV3-1 and TRBJ1-2, is DTAVSQTPKYLVTQMGNDKSIKCEQNLGHDTMYWYKQDSKKFLKIMFSYNNKELIINETVPNRFSPKSPDKAHLNLHINSLELGDSAVYFCASSQDGEDDGYTFGSGTRLTVV.